The clone carrying this TCR beta chain was counted many times. Antigen unknown. The donors were healthy female monozygous twins, three pairs in total. All three twin pairs grew up together with likely shared infections and vaccines. The entry originates in a study of identical twins' blood T cells. Overall study results and limits: Abundant TCRbeta CDR3s overlapped more between twins than with unrelated donors.

CDR3 length: 12 residues. Germline CDR1 MNHEY, CDR2 SVGEGT. V gave up 0 bases and J gave up 16 bases, with 10 bases separating them. Authors' data handling: Each library had roughly 2.2 to 4 million CDR3 reads and about 100,000 to nearly 500,000 clonotypes. TCRdb re-analysed the 5' RACE reads in MiXCR, keeping a single row per CDR3 protein. TCRdb, not the authors, supplied the V and J calls. The table lists 350,000 to 400,000 distinct CDR3 sequences, roughly 31% of them singletons. Input material: PBMCs. The clonotype was recovered from a woman aged 18 to 55 in good health. The chain carries TRBV6-2 or TRBV6-3 and TRBJ1-6; D may be TRBD1 (5 bases). The CDR3 coding sequence is TGTGCCAGCAGTTACTCCGGGACTGATCTCCACTTT. It is translated as CASSYSGTDLHF.